The rows below give T cell receptor beta chains drawn from one sample of a study of T cell changes during pregnancy in multiple sclerosis. Here immunoSEQ multiplex PCR was the method, and the copy in TCRdb shows in-frame clones only, minus some. Among 65,000 to 75,000 clones listed, 91% were seen once. Sequenced here: peripheral blood, sampled in the second trimester of pregnancy. These receptors were obtained from a female donor with multiple sclerosis, enrolled in a pregnancy study. The CDR3 runs from the conserved cysteine through the conserved F or W. A D gene is named only where the DNA matches it firmly. Rows give clone size only sometimes, using once, few, many, or a class for an expanded clone.

D: -; size: -; V: TRBV6-5; J: TRBJ1-5; CDR3: CASRLGRGPQHF; DNA: TGTGCCAGCAGACTGGGTCGGGGGCCCCAGCATTTT
D: -; size: -; V: TRBV7-2; J: TRBJ2-5; CDR3: CASSVRPSDREETQYF; DNA: TGTGCCAGCAGCGTCCGCCCGTCGGACAGAGAAGAGACCCAGTACTTC
D: TRBD1; size: -; V: TRBV30; J: TRBJ1-5; CDR3: CAWSGGQGDSNQPQHF; DNA: TGTGCCTGGAGTGGAGGACAGGGGGACAGCAATCAGCCCCAGCATTTT
D: -; size: -; V: TRBV9; J: TRBJ1-6; CDR3: CASSVGEASPLHF; DNA: TGTGCCAGCAGCGTAGGCGAAGCTTCACCCCTCCACTTT
D: TRBD1; size: -; V: TRBV6-5; J: TRBJ1-4; CDR3: CASSTGQGNEKLFF; DNA: TGTGCCAGCAGCACGGGACAGGGGAATGAAAAACTGTTTTTT
D: -; size: -; V: TRBV10-3; J: TRBJ1-1; CDR3: CAISFQGSTEAFF; DNA: TGTGCCATCAGTTTTCAGGGCTCCACTGAAGCTTTCTTT
D: -; size: once; V: TRBV7-8; J: TRBJ2-1; CDR3: CASNTQRQRVDEQFF; DNA: TGTGCCAGCAATACTCAGAGACAACGAGTCGATGAGCAGTTCTTC
D: -; size: -; V: TRBV11-3; J: TRBJ2-1; CDR3: CASSLAGGLYNEQFF; DNA: TGTGCCAGCAGCTTAGCGGGGGGCCTTTACAATGAGCAGTTCTTC
D: -; size: -; V: TRBV19; J: TRBJ1-2; CDR3: CASSIHGGGGYTF; DNA: TGTGCCAGTAGTATTCATGGAGGTGGTGGCTACACCTTC
D: TRBD1; size: -; V: TRBV5-6; J: TRBJ1-6; CDR3: CASSLRGTGKVNSPLHF; DNA: TGTGCCAGCAGCTTGCGAGGGACAGGGAAAGTTAATTCACCCCTCCACTTT
D: -; size: -; V: TRBV9; J: TRBJ2-6; CDR3: CASSHSVQASSGANVLTF; DNA: TGTGCCAGCAGCCATTCCGTACAGGCCTCCTCTGGGGCCAACGTCCTGACTTTC
D: TRBD1; size: -; V: TRBV7-6; J: TRBJ1-2; CDR3: CASSPGTGGNYGYTF; DNA: TGTGCCAGCAGCCCCGGGACAGGGGGGAACTATGGCTACACCTTC
D: -; size: -; V: TRBV9; J: TRBJ1-5; CDR3: CASSVGVVNQPQHF; DNA: TGTGCCAGCAGCGTAGGAGTGGTTAATCAGCCCCAGCATTTT
D: -; size: -; V: TRBV6-5; J: TRBJ1-2; CDR3: CASSWGGVVNYGYTF; DNA: TGTGCCAGCAGTTGGGGGGGGGTTGTCAACTATGGCTACACCTTC
D: TRBD1; size: -; V: TRBV7-2; J: TRBJ1-1; CDR3: CASSLEGGRTEAFF; DNA: TGTGCCAGCAGCTTAGAAGGGGGCCGGACTGAAGCTTTCTTT
D: TRBD1; size: -; V: TRBV7-6; J: TRBJ1-1; CDR3: CASSLEGQGRREAFF; DNA: TGTGCCAGCAGCTTAGAGGGACAGGGGCGTAGGGAAGCTTTCTTT
D: -; size: -; V: TRBV6-4; J: TRBJ2-1; CDR3: CASSLSRSSYNEQFF; DNA: TGTGCCAGCAGTCTATCCCGGAGCTCCTACAATGAGCAGTTCTTC
D: -; size: -; V: TRBV9; J: TRBJ2-1; CDR3: CASSVRADNEQFF; DNA: TGTGCCAGCAGCGTACGCGCTGACAATGAGCAGTTCTTC